These 26 T cell receptor beta chains were all obtained from the same sample, sequenced in a study of breast tumors, draining lymph nodes, adjacent tissues. Samples came from axillary lymph nodes draining the breast cancer. TCRdb passed the multiplex PCR reads through MiXCR, listing each CDR3 protein once. The table shows 170,000 or so distinct CDR3 sequences, with around a third occurring only once. Sequences were obtained from axillary lymph node tissue. All receptors derive from a female donor with breast cancer. Some clones in this sample may be carry-over from other donors' samples.

The genes are TRBV15 and TRBJ1-5; D call uncertain. The CDR3 runs 16 residues. Deletions cut 6 bases from V and 2 bases from J, with 17 bases between. CDR1 and CDR2 (germline): LNHNV, YYDKDF (reference sequence). The CDR3: CATSAAKCNGNQPQHF. Here the CDR3 DNA reads TGTGCCACCAGTGCAGCCAAGTGTAACGGCAATCAGCCCCAGCATTTT. Full variable domain (missing parts from reference TRBV15 and TRBJ1-5): DAMVIQNPRYQVTQFGKPVTLSCSQTLNHNVMYWYQQKSSQAPKLLFHYYDKDFNNEADTPDNFQSRRPNTSFCFLDIRSPGLGDTAMYLCATSAAKCNGNQPQHFGDGTRLSIL.

By proportion, this clonotype is medium-sized. This chain connects TRBV7-3 to TRBJ2-1; 10 bases are shared with TRBD2. V lost 5 bases, J lost 11 bases, and 6 bases stayed unmatched. Germline-derived CDR1 and CDR2 are SGHTA and FQGTGA. This CDR3 comprises 13 residues. The CDR3 DNA reads TGTGCCAGCAGCCTAGCGGGAGCTAATAAGCAGTTCTTC. Its protein product is CASSLAGANKQFF.

This clonotype came up many times. This rearrangement joins TRBV7-2 to TRBJ2-5, with 7 bases identical to TRBD2. There are 15 residues in the CDR3. V lost 0 bases to trimming and J lost 2 bases; unmatched junction nucleotides: 3. Germline V CDR1 and CDR2: SGHTA, FQGNSA. The CDR3 coding sequence is TGTGCCAGCAGCTTAGCGCAAGCGGGGCAAGAGACCCAGTACTTC. Its protein product is CASSLAQAGQETQYF.

This clonotype was detected ten times or more. The V and J genes are TRBV5-4 and TRBJ1-2; no clear D. Germline CDR1 and CDR2: SGHNT and YYREEE (reference sequence). Trimming took 0 bases from V and 7 from J, leaving 16 bases between them. This CDR3 comprises 15 residues. The CDR3 bases are TGTGCCAGCAGCTTGGAGGTCGAGGTTCGGGGTGGCTACACCTTC. It is translated as CASSLEVEVRGGYTF.

Details on this clonotype: Since a much larger clone is just one base distant, this may be a read error. The chain employs TRBV20-1 and TRBJ2-5; possible D gene TRBD1, 6 bases. The V gene's germline CDR1 is DFQATT and CDR2 SNEGSKA (reference sequence). CDR3 size: 14 residues. DNA of the CDR3: TGCAGTGCTAGACCACAGGGCCCTCAAGCGACCCAGTACTTC. Its protein product is CSARPQGPQATQYF.

The chain recombines TRBV2 with TRBJ1-2; possibly TRBD1 for D (5 bases). Germline CDR1 SNHLY, CDR2 FYNNEI. The CDR3 length is 14 residues. Trimming shortened V by 6 bases and J by 4 bases, and 15 bases separated the two germline ends. CDR3 nucleotide sequence: TGTGCCAGCAGAGGGGACGGGTCCCTCTATGGCTACACCTTC. This codes for CASRGDGSLYGYTF.

Ten or more counts support this clonotype. CDR3 sequence reads: CASSLGTGLAGGPPVGQETQYF. The CDR3 bases are TGTGCCAGCAGCTTAGGAACAGGACTAGCGGGAGGTCCACCAGTGGGGCAAGAGACCCAGTACTTC. V gene TRBV7-8 combines with J gene TRBJ2-5; 14 bases line up with TRBD2. This CDR3 has 22 residues. Germline CDR1 is SGHVS and CDR2 is FQNEAQ. V lost 1 base and J lost 2; bases outside the gene matches: 18.

The table lists this clonotype with a few counts. This may be a read error, as it is one base from a much larger clone. The chain couples TRBV20-1 to TRBJ2-7, with 7 positions matching TRBD1. With 0 bases clipped from V and 6 bases from J, the junction kept 8 bases outside the gene matches. CDR1 DFQATT and CDR2 SNEGSKA come from the germline V gene (reference sequence). This CDR3 is 14 amino acids long. CDR3 sequence (DNA): TGCAGTGCTAGAGATGGGACAGAACGGCCCGAGCAGTACTTC. It encodes CSARDGTERPEQYF.

The table lists this clonotype with many counts. The chain employs TRBV7-2 and TRBJ1-6, with 9 bases that match TRBD1. Looked up from germline, CDR1 is SGHTA and CDR2 is FQGNSA. J gave up 10 bases and V 6 bases, and 4 bases lay outside the gene matches. The CDR3 is 13 residues long. CDR3 DNA: TGTGCCAGCAGAGAGGACAGGGGCTCACCCCTCCACTTT. Protein sequence: CASREDRGSPLHF. The full variable domain, completed using reference TRBV7-2 and TRBJ1-6, is GAGVSQSPSNKVTEKGKDVELRCDPISGHTALYWYRQSLGQGLEFLIYFQGNSAPDKSGLPSDRFSAERTGGSVSTLTIQRTQQEDSAVYLCASREDRGSPLHFGNGTRLTVT.

There are many counts of this clonotype. The CDR3 DNA is TGTGCCAGCAGTCCACTCGACAGGGATATGTCACCCCTCCACTTT. Translating gives CASSPLDRDMSPLHF. The chain uses TRBV28 and TRBJ1-6; 7 bases fit TRBD1. V shed 5 bases, J shed 10 bases, and the junction held 11 bases outside the gene matches. Germline CDR1 MDHEN, CDR2 SYDVKM. The CDR3 totals 15 residues. Full variable domain (missing parts from reference TRBV28 and TRBJ1-6): DVKVTQSSRYLVKRTGEKVFLECVQDMDHENMFWYRQDPGLGLRLIYFSYDVKMKEKGDIPEGYSVSREKKERFSLILESASTNQTSMYLCASSPLDRDMSPLHFGNGTRLTVT.

This clonotype showed up many times. V gene TRBV14 combines with J gene TRBJ1-4; 7 positions agree with TRBD1. V dropped 4 bases and J dropped 0; count of bases not matched to a gene: 11. CDR3 size: 18 residues. Germline CDR1 is SGHDN and CDR2 is FVKESK. CDR3 nucleotide sequence: TGTGCCAGCAGCCTCCATTATCGGGACAGCACAACTAATGAAAAACTGTTTTTT. Its protein is CASSLHYRDSTTNEKLFF.

This clonotype was counted between two and nine times. A much larger clone sits a single nucleotide away, making a read error possible. The chain is built from TRBV7-9 and TRBJ2-7; 7 bases line up with TRBD1. This CDR3 region has 17 residues. Trimming cost V 0 bases and J 8 bases; bases outside gene matches: 16. CDR1 and CDR2 from the germline V gene are SEHNR and FQNEAQ (reference sequence). The CDR3 spells CASSLAWARQGVFQQYF. DNA of the CDR3: TGTGCCAGCAGCTTAGCGTGGGCACGGCAGGGGGTTTTCCAGCAGTACTTC.

This clonotype was observed at least ten times. This chain uses TRBV11-2 with TRBJ2-1, with TRBD2 identical over 9 bases. The CDR3 has 15 amino acids. Germline trimming cut 5 bases from V and 9 bases from J; bases unmatched to any gene: 11. Germline V gene lookup returns CDR1 SGHAT and CDR2 FQNNGV. As DNA, the CDR3 is TGTGCCAGCAGCCCATTAGCGGGAGCCGGGGGTGAGCAGTTCTTC. This gives the protein CASSPLAGAGGEQFF.

This clonotype was seen many times. V usage is TRBV7-8 and J usage is TRBJ2-5; 7 bases fit TRBD2. V lost 1 base to trimming and J lost 2 bases; unmatched junction nucleotides: 4. CDR1 is SGHVS and CDR2 is FQNEAQ in the germline V gene. This CDR3 spans 15 amino acids. CDR3 nucleotide sequence: TGTGCCAGCAGCTTAGAGGAGCGGGAACAAGAGACCCAGTACTTC. This translates into CASSLEEREQETQYF.

The chain links TRBV30 to TRBJ2-4; maybe TRBD2 (7 bases). Germline CDR1 and CDR2: GTSNPN and SVGIG (reference sequence). This CDR3 region has 13 residues. V was clipped by 1 base and J by 5 bases, with 9 bases between them. This CDR3 is CAWSGGGENIQYF. The CDR3 DNA sequence: TGTGCCTGGAGTGGGGGGGGCGAAAACATTCAGTACTTC.

This clonotype has at least ten counts. The rearrangement uses TRBV7-9 and TRBJ1-5; D is undetermined. The CDR3 sequence is 14 residues long. Germline lookup yields CDR1 SEHNR and CDR2 FQNEAQ (reference sequence). The V gene lost 3 bases and the J gene lost 0 bases, with 6 bases spanning the gap. Here the CDR3 reads CASSFSDSNQPQHF. The CDR3 DNA reads TGTGCCAGCAGCTTCTCGGATAGCAATCAGCCCCAGCATTTT. Based on the CDR3 plus reference TRBV7-9 and TRBJ1-5, the full variable domain is DTGVSQNPRHKITKRGQNVTFRCDPISEHNRLYWYRQTLGQGPEFLTYFQNEAQLEKSRLLSDRFSAERPKGSFSTLEIQRTEQGDSAMYLCASSFSDSNQPQHFGDGTRLSIL.

The chain couples TRBV10-2 to TRBJ1-1, with 7 bases matching TRBD1. Germline V gene lookup returns CDR1 WSHSY and CDR2 SAAADI. The CDR3 has 16 amino acids. Trimming cost V 6 bases and J 0 bases; bases outside gene matches: 10. CDR3 residues: CASRGTDFLLNTEAFF. DNA of the CDR3: TGCGCCAGCAGAGGGACAGACTTTCTCTTGAACACTGAAGCTTTCTTT.

The rearrangement joins TRBV20-1 to TRBJ2-4; 9 bases map to TRBD2. This CDR3 contains 15 residues. Germline-derived CDR1 and CDR2 are DFQATT and SNEGSKA (reference sequence). V gave up 6 bases and J gave up 1 base; unmatched junction bases: 7. This CDR3 reads CSAEKREEAKNIQYF. The DNA for the CDR3 is TGCAGTGCCGAGAAGCGGGAGGAGGCCAAAAACATTCAGTACTTC.

This clonotype occurred many times. The chain carries TRBV20-1 and TRBJ2-7; 7 bases align to TRBD1. The V and J ends lost 3 bases and 5 bases, in that order; junction bases with no gene match: 13. From germline, CDR1 is DFQATT and CDR2 SNEGSKA (reference sequence). This CDR3 contains 15 residues. CDR3 in amino acids: CSASWRGQGVNEQYF. The DNA for the CDR3 is TGCAGTGCTAGTTGGCGAGGGCAGGGGGTGAACGAGCAGTACTTC.

Ten or more counts support this clonotype. The V call is TRBV20-1, the J call TRBJ1-5; 9 bases map to TRBD1. This CDR3 contains 16 residues. Germline loops: CDR1 DFQATT, CDR2 SNEGSKA (reference sequence). V shed 6 bases, J shed 6 bases, and the junction held 15 bases outside the gene matches. CDR3 amino acids: CSAHRTGAASAQPQHF. CDR3 sequence (DNA): TGCAGTGCCCACCGGACAGGGGCCGCCTCGGCTCAGCCCCAGCATTTT.

Only a few counts were recorded for this clonotype. This chain uses TRBV28 with TRBJ2-6, with TRBD1 matching over 7 bases. J was trimmed by 0 bases and V by 0 bases; bases with no gene match: 8. The CDR3 has 19 amino acids. Germline V gene lookup returns CDR1 MDHEN and CDR2 SYDVKM. The CDR3 DNA sequence: TGTGCCAGCAGTTTATGGGGATTGGGACAGCGCTCTGGGGCCAACGTCCTGACTTTC. Protein: CASSLWGLGQRSGANVLTF. Full variable domain (outside the CDR3, taken from reference TRBV28 and TRBJ2-6): DVKVTQSSRYLVKRTGEKVFLECVQDMDHENMFWYRQDPGLGLRLIYFSYDVKMKEKGDIPEGYSVSREKKERFSLILESASTNQTSMYLCASSLWGLGQRSGANVLTFGAGSRLTVL.

The chain carries TRBV19 and TRBJ1-5; D is uncertain. CDR1 and CDR2 from the germline V gene are LNHDA and SQIVND (reference sequence). Deletions cut 6 bases from V and 6 bases from J, with 15 bases between. This CDR3 spans 14 amino acids. DNA for the CDR3: TGTGCCAGTAGCCCAGGTGGTTTTGGTCAGCCCCAGCATTTT. Protein product: CASSPGGFGQPQHF. Filled out from reference TRBV19 and TRBJ1-5, the complete variable domain reads DGGITQSPKYLFRKEGQNVTLSCEQNLNHDAMYWYRQDPGQGLRLIYYSQIVNDFQKGDIAEGYSVSREKKESFPLTVTSAQKNPTAFYLCASSPGGFGQPQHFGDGTRLSIL.

This clonotype appeared many times. V usage is TRBV10-3 and J usage is TRBJ2-1; no reliable D call. V lost 8 bases and J 1 base, leaving 15 bases between the germline ends. This CDR3 region has 15 residues. Germline CDR1 reads ENHRY; CDR2 reads SYGVKD. CDR3 coding DNA: TGTGCCATCGGTAGTTACACCTCGTCCTACAATGAGCAGTTCTTC. Encoded protein: CAIGSYTSSYNEQFF.

The table lists this clonotype with many counts. The chain links TRBV12-3 or TRBV12-4 to TRBJ2-7, with D perhaps TRBD1 (6 bases). Trimming stripped 6 bases from V and 3 bases from J, with 18 bases between. This CDR3 has 15 residues. In DNA, the CDR3 is TGTGCCAGCAGCCCGGGCCGGACAGTTGTCTACGAGCAGTACTTC. It specifies CASSPGRTVVYEQYF.

This clonotype was observed at least ten times. The chain has TRBV14 and TRBJ2-7; D call uncertain. This CDR3 has 11 residues. Germline CDR1 reads SGHDN; CDR2 reads FVKESK. V was trimmed by 3 bases and J by 2 bases, leaving 2 bases between them. CDR3 amino acids: CASSHTYEQYF. CDR3 in DNA: TGTGCCAGCAGCCACACCTACGAGCAGTACTTC. The full variable domain, rest sourced from reference TRBV14 and TRBJ2-7, is EAGVTQFPSHSVIEKGQTVTLRCDPISGHDNLYWYRRVMGKEIKFLLHFVKESKQDESGMPNNRFLAERTGGTYSTLKVQPAELEDSGVYFCASSHTYEQYFGPGTRLTVT.

This clonotype has just a few counts. The CDR3 sequence: CASSLGTSGRKTQYF. DNA of the CDR3: TGTGCCAGCAGCTTAGGGACCAGCGGGAGAAAGACCCAGTACTTC. V is TRBV11-2 and J is TRBJ2-5; 8 positions match TRBD2. Germline V gene lookup returns CDR1 SGHAT and CDR2 FQNNGV. V lost 1 base to trimming and J lost 6 bases; unmatched junction nucleotides: 7. CDR3 length: 15 amino acids.